Described below is a single TCR beta chain sequence and its context. This sample was included in a study of T cell changes during pregnancy in multiple sclerosis. Germline V gene sequence: CDR1 SGDLS, CDR2 YYNGEE. V lost 2 bases and J lost 5; bases outside the gene matches: 3. This CDR3 contains 14 residues. The assay was immunoSEQ multiplex PCR, and TCRdb's table has in-frame clones only and misses some. The sample holds approximately 83,000 clones, 90% to 95% seen once. The V and J genes are TRBV9 and TRBJ2-7; the match to TRBD2 covers 11 bases. Sequencing used peripheral blood, obtained in the third trimester of pregnancy. The receptor was isolated from a female donor with multiple sclerosis, enrolled in a pregnancy study. The CDR3 coding sequence is TGTGCCAGCAGCGTTACACTAGCGGGAGACGAGCAGTACTTC. Translated: CASSVTLAGDEQYF.